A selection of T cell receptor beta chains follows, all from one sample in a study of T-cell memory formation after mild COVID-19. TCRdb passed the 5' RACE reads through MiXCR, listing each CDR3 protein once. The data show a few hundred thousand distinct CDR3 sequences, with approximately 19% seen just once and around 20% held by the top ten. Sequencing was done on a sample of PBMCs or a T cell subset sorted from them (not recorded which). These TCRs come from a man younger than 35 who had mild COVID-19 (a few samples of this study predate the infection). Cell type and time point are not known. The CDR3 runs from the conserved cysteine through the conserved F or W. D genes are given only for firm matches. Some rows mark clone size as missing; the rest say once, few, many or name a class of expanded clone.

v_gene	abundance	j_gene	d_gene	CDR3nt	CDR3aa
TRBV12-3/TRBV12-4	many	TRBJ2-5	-	TGTGCCAGCAGCCGGGGAGATCGAGAACAAGAGACCCAGTACTTC	CASSRGDREQETQYF
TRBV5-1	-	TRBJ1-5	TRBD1	TGCGCCAGCAGCCCCGAGGGACAGAATCAGCCCCAGCATTTT	CASSPEGQNQPQHF
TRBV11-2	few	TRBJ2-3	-	TGTGCCAGCAGCTTCGGACAGCTCTCTAGCACAGATACGCAGTATTTT	CASSFGQLSSTDTQYF
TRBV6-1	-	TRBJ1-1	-	TGTGCCAGCAGTGATAACGGGCTCTCGGCTGAAGCTTTCTTT	CASSDNGLSAEAFF
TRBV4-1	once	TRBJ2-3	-	TGCGCCAGCAGCCCCCAGGGGGGCTTGGGCGATACGCAGTATTTT	CASSPQGGLGDTQYF
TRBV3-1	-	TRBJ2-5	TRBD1	TGTGCCAGCAGCCAACATCCAGGGGGCGTTGGGGAGACCCAGTACTTC	CASSQHPGGVGETQYF
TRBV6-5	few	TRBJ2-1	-	TGTGCCAGCAGTTACGAGTCACCCAGGGGGGACAATGAGCAGTTCTTC	CASSYESPRGDNEQFF
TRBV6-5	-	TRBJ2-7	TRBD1	TGTGCCAGCAACCCCGGGACAGGGGCCTCCTACGAGCAGTACTTC	CASNPGTGASYEQYF
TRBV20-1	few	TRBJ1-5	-	TGCAGTGCTAGAGATCGGGCAGGGGATAGGGGGCAGCCCCAGCATTTT	CSARDRAGDRGQPQHF
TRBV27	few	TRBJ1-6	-	TGTGCCAGCAGTCCGTCCTATAATTCACCCCTCCACTTT	CASSPSYNSPLHF
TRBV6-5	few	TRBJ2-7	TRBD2	TGTGCCAGCCGTTCGGTGAGCGGGGGATCCTACGAGCAGTACTTC	CASRSVSGGSYEQYF
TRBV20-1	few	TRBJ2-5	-	TGCAGTGCAAGGTCCCATCCGACAGGCCAAGAGACCCAGTACTTC	CSARSHPTGQETQYF
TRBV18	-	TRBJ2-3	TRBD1	TGTGCCAGCTCACCTCAGGACAGGGAGGGCACAGATACGCAGTATTTT	CASSPQDREGTDTQYF
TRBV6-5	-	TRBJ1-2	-	TGTGCCAGCAGTTACTCGGCAGGGGCCATTCTGGGGGGCTACACCTTC	CASSYSAGAILGGYTF
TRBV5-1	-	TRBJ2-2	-	TGCGCCAGCAGCGCCGGACCTAGCACCGGGGAGCTGTTTTTT	CASSAGPSTGELFF
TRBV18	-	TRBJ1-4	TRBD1	TGTGCCAGCTCACCCTTACGACAGGGGGACGAAAAACTGTTTTTT	CASSPLRQGDEKLFF
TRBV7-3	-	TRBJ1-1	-	TGTGCCAGCAGCCGGACGGGACGGCTGAACACTGAAGCTTTCTTT	CASSRTGRLNTEAFF
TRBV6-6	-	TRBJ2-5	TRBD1	TGTGCCAGCCAACTAGACAGGGTCCGGGAGACCCAGTACTTC	CASQLDRVRETQYF
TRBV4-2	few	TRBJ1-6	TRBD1	TGTGCCAGCAGCCAAGCTCAGGGGGCCTATAATTCACCCCTCCACTTT	CASSQAQGAYNSPLHF
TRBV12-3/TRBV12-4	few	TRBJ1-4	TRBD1	TGTGCCAGCAGCCACCTACAGGGGTCGACTAATGAAAAACTGTTTTTT	CASSHLQGSTNEKLFF
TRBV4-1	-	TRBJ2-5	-	TGCGCCAGCAGCCAAGGGGTGGCTACCCAAGAGACCCAGTACTTC	CASSQGVATQETQYF
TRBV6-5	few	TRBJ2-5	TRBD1	TGTGCCAGCAGTTACTCGATTGGGCACAGGGGCCGGATCAAGACCCAGTACTTC	CASSYSIGHRGRIKTQYF
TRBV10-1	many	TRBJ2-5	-	TGCGCCAGCAGTGAGTCGACTCCGGCCAGCTACCAAGAGACCCAGTACTTC	CASSESTPASYQETQYF
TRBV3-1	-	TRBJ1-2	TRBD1	TGTGCCAGCAGCCTTGGGGACAGGCGTTTGCACTATGGCTACACCTTC	CASSLGDRRLHYGYTF
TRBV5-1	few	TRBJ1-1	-	TGCGCCAGCAGCTCAAAAACAGGGTTGGAAACTGAAGCTTTCTTT	CASSSKTGLETEAFF
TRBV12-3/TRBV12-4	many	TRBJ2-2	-	TGTGCCAGTGAGAGGTCCACGAACACCGGGGAGCTGTTTTTT	CASERSTNTGELFF
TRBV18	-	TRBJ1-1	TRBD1	TGTGCCAGCTCACCACAGGGGGCACCGAACACTGAAGCTTTCTTT	CASSPQGAPNTEAFF
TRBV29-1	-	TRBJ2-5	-	TGCAGCGTTGAAAAGAGCACCCAAGAGACCCAGTACTTC	CSVEKSTQETQYF
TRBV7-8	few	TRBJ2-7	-	TGTGCCAGCAGCTTAGATCTTGGCTACGAGCAGTACTTC	CASSLDLGYEQYF
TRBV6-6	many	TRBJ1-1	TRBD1	TGTGCCAGCAGTAATCCGGGACAGGGGAACACTGAAGCTTTCTTT	CASSNPGQGNTEAFF
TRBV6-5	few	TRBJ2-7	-	TGTGCCAGCAGTTACACCAAACCCGGGACGGAAAACTACGAGCAGTACTTC	CASSYTKPGTENYEQYF
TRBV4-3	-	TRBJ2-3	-	TGCGCCAGCAGCCAAGAGGCCTTGGTAGATACGCAGTATTTT	CASSQEALVDTQYF
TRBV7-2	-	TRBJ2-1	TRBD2	TGTGCCAGCAGTCGGGACTATGGTTGGGAAGGTGAGCAGTTCTTC	CASSRDYGWEGEQFF
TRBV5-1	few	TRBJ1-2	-	TGCGCCAGCAGCTTTTCGTCAGGGGACTATGGCTACACCTTC	CASSFSSGDYGYTF